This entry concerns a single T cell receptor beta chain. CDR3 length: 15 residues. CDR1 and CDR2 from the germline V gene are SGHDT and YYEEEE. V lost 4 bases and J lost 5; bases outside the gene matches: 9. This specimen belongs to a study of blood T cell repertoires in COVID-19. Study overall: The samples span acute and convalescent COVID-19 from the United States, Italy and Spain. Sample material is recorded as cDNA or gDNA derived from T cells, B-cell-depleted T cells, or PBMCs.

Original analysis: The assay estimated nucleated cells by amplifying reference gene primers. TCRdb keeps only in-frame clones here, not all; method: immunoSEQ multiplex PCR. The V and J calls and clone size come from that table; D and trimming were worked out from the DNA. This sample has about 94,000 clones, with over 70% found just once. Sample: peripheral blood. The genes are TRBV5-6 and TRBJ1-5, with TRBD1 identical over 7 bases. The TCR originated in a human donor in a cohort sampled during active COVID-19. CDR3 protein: CASSEGQLPYQPQHF. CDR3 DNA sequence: TGTGCCAGCAGCGAGGGACAGCTACCTTATCAGCCCCAGCATTTT.